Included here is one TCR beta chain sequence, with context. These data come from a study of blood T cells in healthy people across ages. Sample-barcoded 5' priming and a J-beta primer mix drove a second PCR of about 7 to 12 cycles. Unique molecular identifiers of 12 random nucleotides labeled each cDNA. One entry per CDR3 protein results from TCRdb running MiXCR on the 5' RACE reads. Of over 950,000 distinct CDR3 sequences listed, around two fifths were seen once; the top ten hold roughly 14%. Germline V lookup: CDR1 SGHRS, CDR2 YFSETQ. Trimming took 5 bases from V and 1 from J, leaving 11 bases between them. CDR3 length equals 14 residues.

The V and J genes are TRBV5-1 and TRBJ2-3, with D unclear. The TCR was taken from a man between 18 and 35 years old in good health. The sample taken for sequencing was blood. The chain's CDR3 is CASRMNQRTDTQYF. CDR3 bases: TGCGCCAGCAGAATGAACCAACGCACAGATACGCAGTATTTT.